The clone carrying this T cell receptor (beta chain) was counted a few times. Unique molecular identifiers were used in preparing the TCRbeta library. Each CDR3 protein gets one entry after TCRdb re-called the PCR reads with MiXCR. The data hold over 400,000 distinct CDR3 sequences, with about 12% observed a single time. These data originate in a study of T-cell reconstitution after alpha-beta-depleted transplantation in children. Trimming removed 1 base from V and 6 bases from J, with 9 bases in between. The CDR3 extends over 13 amino acids. This chain connects TRBV12-3 or TRBV12-4 to TRBJ1-2; D remains ambiguous. The receptor was derived from a human donor who donated a stem cell graft to a child with combined immunodeficiency. The material was PBMCs from the stem cell graft donor, obtained from the stem cell graft. CDR3: CASSLVQLNGYTF. The CDR3, as DNA: TGTGCCAGCAGTTTAGTACAGTTGAATGGCTACACCTTC.